These 12 T cell receptor beta chains came from one sample sequenced in a study of T cells in Graves' hyperthyroidism and ophthalmopathy. Regions amplified from RNA transcripts were the TCR beta CDR3 regions. With the HTBI primer set, the TCR CDR3 went through a first round of RT-PCR. TCRdb re-called the multiplex PCR reads with MiXCR, one entry per CDR3 protein. The sample lists under 400,000 distinct CDR3 sequences, approximately 22% seen once, with 50% in the top ten. What was sequenced was blood. Receptors originate from a woman aged 45-65 years with Graves' hyperthyroidism.

This clonotype was counted a few times. V is TRBV7-3 and J is TRBJ2-3, with TRBD2 identical over 7 bases. This CDR3 has 15 amino acids. Germline loops: CDR1 SGHTA, CDR2 FQGTGA. V gave up 2 bases and J gave up 2 bases; unmatched junction bases: 4. The CDR3 reads CASSLVAGPTDTQYF. The CDR3 DNA reads as TGTGCCAGCAGCTTAGTAGCGGGCCCCACAGATACGCAGTATTTT.

The chain uses TRBV11-1 and TRBJ1-1, with D tentatively TRBD1 (6 bases). The CDR3 is 16 residues long. V lost 4 bases and J lost 0, with 15 bases in between. From germline, CDR1 is SGHAT and CDR2 FQDESV (reference sequence). The DNA for the CDR3 is TGTGCCAGCAGCTGGGGGGGGAGGGGGGTGAACACTGAAGCTTTCTTT. Residues: CASSWGGRGVNTEAFF. The entire variable domain, with the rest obtained from reference TRBV11-1 and TRBJ1-1, is as follows: EAEVAQSPRYKITEKSQAVAFWCDPISGHATLYWYRQILGQGPELLVQFQDESVVDDSQLPKDRFSAERLKGVDSTLKIQPAELGDSAMYLCASSWGGRGVNTEAFFGQGTRLTVV.

The gene calls are TRBV20-1 and TRBJ1-2; TRBD1 matches 9 bases. CDR3 size: 16 residues. Unmatched junction bases numbered 7, after V lost 1 base and J lost 1 base. Germline V CDR1 and CDR2: DFQATT, SNEGSKA (reference sequence). CDR3: CSARGPGTGNNYGYTF. The CDR3 nucleotides read TGCAGTGCTAGAGGGCCAGGGACAGGGAATAACTATGGCTACACCTTC.

This clonotype was found many times. V is TRBV30 and J is TRBJ2-1; no definite D call. V lost 0 bases, J lost 5 bases, and 8 bases lay in between. The CDR3 extends over 13 amino acids. Germline V gene lookup returns CDR1 GTSNPN and CDR2 SVGIG (reference sequence). This chain's CDR3 is CAWSVQQNNEQFF. DNA for the CDR3: TGTGCCTGGAGTGTACAACAAAACAATGAGCAGTTCTTC.

This clonotype came up many times. The V and J genes are TRBV30 and TRBJ2-2; TRBD1 is a possible D gene (6 bases). CDR1 and CDR2 from the germline V gene are GTSNPN and SVGIG (reference sequence). This CDR3 is 13 amino acids long. The V end lost 4 bases, the J end lost 0 bases, and 6 bases lay between the germline ends. In nucleotides, the CDR3 is TGTGCCTGGAACAGGGCGAACACCGGGGAGCTGTTTTTT. Protein: CAWNRANTGELFF.

This clonotype was seen many times. This chain's CDR3 is CASSEDLASNQPQHF. CDR3 DNA sequence: TGTGCCAGCAGTGAAGACCTGGCAAGCAATCAGCCCCAGCATTTT. V is TRBV6-1 and J is TRBJ1-5; no reliable D call. CDR1 and CDR2 from the germline V gene are MNHNS and SASEGT. This CDR3 region has 15 residues. Trimming took off 1 base at V and 1 base at J, with 8 bases between the two ends.

J is TRBJ1-2 and V is TRBV28; D ambiguous. Germline V gives CDR1 MDHEN, CDR2 SYDVKM. Between the trimmed V and J ends, which lost 4 bases and 9 bases, there was a span of 18 bases. The CDR3 spans 14 residues. DNA of the CDR3: TGTGCCAGCAGTTCCCCTGCAGTAGTATGGAGCTACACCTTC. Residues: CASSSPAVVWSYTF.

V gene TRBV9 combines with J gene TRBJ1-2; tentative D call: TRBD1 (6 bases). The V end lost 4 bases, the J end lost 4 bases, and 14 bases lay between the germline ends. CDR3 length: 14 amino acids. CDR1 SGDLS and CDR2 YYNGEE come from the germline V gene. The CDR3: CASSPLGQIYGYTF. CDR3 DNA: TGTGCCAGCAGCCCCCTAGGACAGATCTATGGCTACACCTTC.

The rearrangement joins TRBV6-1 to TRBJ2-1; 10 bases match TRBD2. This CDR3 contains 14 residues. With V trimmed by 5 bases and J by 8 bases, 6 bases remained unmatched. Germline V gives CDR1 MNHNS, CDR2 SASEGT. The CDR3 DNA sequence: TGTGCCAGCAGTCCTAGCGGGGGCACCCATGAGCAGTTCTTC. This translates into CASSPSGGTHEQFF.

The chain has TRBV6-2 or TRBV6-3 and TRBJ2-1; D gene unclear. Between the trimmed V and J ends, which lost 4 bases and 8 bases, there was a span of 12 bases. The CDR3 loop spans 13 amino acids. Germline assignment: CDR1 MNHEY and CDR2 SVGEGT. The CDR3 spells CASSLIIVDEQFF. DNA of the CDR3: TGTGCCAGCAGTTTAATAATTGTCGATGAGCAGTTCTTC.

This clonotype was counted at least ten times. The V call is TRBV20-1, the J call TRBJ2-5; D is possibly TRBD2 (6 bases). Trimming took 2 bases from V and 4 from J, leaving 11 bases between them. CDR1 and CDR2 (germline): DFQATT, SNEGSKA (reference sequence). The CDR3 covers 13 residues. This chain's CDR3 is CSARRNGGETQYF. In DNA form, the CDR3 reads TGCAGTGCTAGACGGAACGGGGGAGAGACCCAGTACTTC.

This clonotype has at least ten counts. This chain joins TRBV27 and TRBJ1-2; no clear D. From germline, CDR1 is MNHEY and CDR2 SMNVEV (reference sequence). Deletions cut 3 bases from V and 0 bases from J, with 5 bases between. The CDR3 spans 13 residues. CDR3 sequence: CASSLGSNYGYTF. The CDR3 bases are TGTGCCAGCAGTTTGGGGTCTAACTATGGCTACACCTTC.